The source of this T cell receptor beta chain is a study of T cell clonality in common variable immunodeficiency. Broader study findings: Fewer deletions and N-nucleotide insertions were reportedly seen in common variable immunodeficiency TCR beta sequences. CVID subjects showed higher TCRbeta clonality than healthy controls.

Sequencing was performed with immunoSEQ multiplex PCR; in TCRdb, only in-frame clones are kept and a portion is missing. There are approximately 38,000 clones in the sample, none observed a single time. Caucasian heritage predominated among both patients and controls. Germline V gene lookup returns CDR1 KGHSH and CDR2 LQKENI. This CDR3 comprises 15 residues. V gave up 2 bases and J gave up 7 bases; unmatched junction bases: 8. At least ten counts were recorded for this clone. The antigen remains unidentified. The read ends 3 residues before the CDR3 terminus; that terminus is restored from the germline J gene.

The J gene is TRBJ1-2, the V gene TRBV18; 9 bases agree with TRBD1. The sample comprised peripheral blood mononuclear cells. This TCR was sampled from a human donor with common variable immunodeficiency. CDR3 amino acids: CASSPARTGDFGYTF. The CDR3 DNA, read in part, is TGTGCCAGCTCACCAGCACGGACAGGGGACTTTGGC.